This TCR beta chain was obtained from a study of monozygotic twins with inflammatory bowel disease. TCRdb re-called the 5' RACE reads and gives one entry per CDR3 protein, without DNA. The sample totals some 440,000 distinct CDR3 sequences. On this clonotype itself: Its antigen is still unknown.

CDR3 length: 15 amino acids. The V gene's germline CDR1 is SGHRS and CDR2 YFSETQ. Study findings and constraints: The analysis failed to separate different T cell subtypes. Against healthy co-twins, IBD patients had lower TCRbeta diversity (measured by inverse Simpson).

The sequence came from a human donor with ulcerative colitis or Crohn's disease, or a healthy co-twin of an affected twin (not recorded which). The sample taken for sequencing was blood. The chain carries TRBV5-1 and TRBJ1-2. The CDR3 loop reads CATKLGVQGPYGYTF.